The rows below give T cell receptor beta chains drawn from one sample of a study of identical twins. TCRdb independently ran MiXCR on the 5' RACE reads; one entry per CDR3 protein. Here the sample spans 700,000 or so distinct CDR3 sequences, about 20% being singletons. These sequences were also reported in another study, on T cells expressing NK-cell markers.

Sequenced sample: PBMCs. The receptors come from a woman under 30 in good health. Both conserved end residues are part of each CDR3. D genes are given only for firm matches. Only some rows state a clone size, as once, few, many or a class for expanded clones.

CDR3aa: CSANGIASGGALGTDTQYF; CDR3nt: TGCAGTGCTAACGGCATAGCCAGCGGGGGAGCTCTGGGCACAGATACGCAGTATTTT; d_gene: TRBD2; j_gene: TRBJ2-3; len: 19; v_gene: TRBV20-1; abundance: few
CDR3aa: CATVGFGTTDTQYF; CDR3nt: TGTGCCACCGTTGGTTTCGGGACCACAGATACGCAGTATTTT; d_gene: NA; j_gene: TRBJ2-3; len: 14; v_gene: TRBV28; abundance: NA
CDR3aa: CATPGGDYNEQFF; CDR3nt: TGTGCCACCCCAGGGGGCGACTACAATGAGCAGTTCTTC; d_gene: TRBD1; j_gene: TRBJ2-1; len: 13; v_gene: TRBV2; abundance: NA
CDR3aa: CSVVGGDTYEQYF; CDR3nt: TGCAGCGTCGTGGGGGGAGATACCTACGAGCAGTACTTC; d_gene: NA; j_gene: TRBJ2-7; len: 13; v_gene: TRBV29-1; abundance: NA
CDR3aa: CASTPIPRTGEHEQYF; CDR3nt: TGCGCCAGCACCCCTATCCCCCGGACAGGGGAGCACGAGCAGTACTTC; d_gene: TRBD1; j_gene: TRBJ2-7; len: 16; v_gene: TRBV10-2; abundance: many
CDR3aa: CASSVFDRALTDTQYF; CDR3nt: TGTGCCAGCAGCGTCTTCGACAGGGCCCTGACAGATACGCAGTATTTT; d_gene: TRBD1; j_gene: TRBJ2-3; len: 16; v_gene: TRBV9; abundance: few
CDR3aa: CSARTSGYREQYF; CDR3nt: TGCAGTGCCCGGACTAGCGGCTACCGCGAGCAGTACTTC; d_gene: TRBD2; j_gene: TRBJ2-7; len: 13; v_gene: TRBV20-1; abundance: few
CDR3aa: CASSSSIYNEQFF; CDR3nt: TGTGCCAGCAGCTCCTCTATATACAATGAGCAGTTCTTC; d_gene: NA; j_gene: TRBJ2-1; len: 13; v_gene: TRBV3-1; abundance: few
CDR3aa: CASSLQSTGELFF; CDR3nt: TGTGCCAGCAGCTTGCAGTCCACCGGGGAGCTGTTTTTT; d_gene: NA; j_gene: TRBJ2-2; len: 13; v_gene: TRBV7-8; abundance: NA
CDR3aa: CASSPSLLARFHF; CDR3nt: TGTGCCAGCAGTCCCAGCCTACTAGCTCGGTTCCACTTC; d_gene: NA; j_gene: TRBJ2-7; len: 13; v_gene: TRBV6-1; abundance: few